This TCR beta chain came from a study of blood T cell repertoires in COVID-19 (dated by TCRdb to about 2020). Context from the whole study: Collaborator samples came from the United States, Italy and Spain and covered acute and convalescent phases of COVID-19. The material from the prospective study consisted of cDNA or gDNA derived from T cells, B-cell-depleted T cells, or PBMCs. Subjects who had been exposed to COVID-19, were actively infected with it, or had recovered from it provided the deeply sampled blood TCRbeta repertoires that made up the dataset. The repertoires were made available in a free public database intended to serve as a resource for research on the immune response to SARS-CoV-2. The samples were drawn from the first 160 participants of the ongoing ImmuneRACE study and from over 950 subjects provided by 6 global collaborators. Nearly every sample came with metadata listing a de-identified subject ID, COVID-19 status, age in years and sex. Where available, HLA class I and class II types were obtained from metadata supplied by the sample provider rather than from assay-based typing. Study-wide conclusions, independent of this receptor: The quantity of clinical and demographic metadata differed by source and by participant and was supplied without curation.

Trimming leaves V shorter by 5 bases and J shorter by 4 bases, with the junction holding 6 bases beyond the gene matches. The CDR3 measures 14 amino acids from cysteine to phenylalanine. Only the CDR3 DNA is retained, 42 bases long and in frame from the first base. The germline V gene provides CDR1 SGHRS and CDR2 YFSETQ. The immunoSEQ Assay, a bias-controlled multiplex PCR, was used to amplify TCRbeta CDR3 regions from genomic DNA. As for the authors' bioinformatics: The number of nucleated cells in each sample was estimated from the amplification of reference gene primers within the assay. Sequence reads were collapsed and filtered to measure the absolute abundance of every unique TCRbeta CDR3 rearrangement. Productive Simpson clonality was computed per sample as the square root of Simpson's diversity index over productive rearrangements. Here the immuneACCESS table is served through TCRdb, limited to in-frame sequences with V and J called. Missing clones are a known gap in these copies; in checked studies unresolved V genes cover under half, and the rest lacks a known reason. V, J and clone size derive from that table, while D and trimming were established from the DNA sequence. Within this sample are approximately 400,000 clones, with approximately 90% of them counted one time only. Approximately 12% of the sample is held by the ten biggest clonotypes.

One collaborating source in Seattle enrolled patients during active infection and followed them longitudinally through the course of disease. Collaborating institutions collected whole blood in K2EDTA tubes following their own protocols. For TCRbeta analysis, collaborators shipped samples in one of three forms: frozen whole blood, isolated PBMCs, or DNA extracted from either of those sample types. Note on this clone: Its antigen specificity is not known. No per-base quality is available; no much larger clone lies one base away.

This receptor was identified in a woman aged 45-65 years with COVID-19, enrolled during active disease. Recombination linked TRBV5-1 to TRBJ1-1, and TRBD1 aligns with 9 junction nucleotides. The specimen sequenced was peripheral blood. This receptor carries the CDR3 CASRSQGAATEAFF. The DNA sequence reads TGCGCCAGCAGGTCACAGGGGGCGGCCACTGAAGCTTTCTTT. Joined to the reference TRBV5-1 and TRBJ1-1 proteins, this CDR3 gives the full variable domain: KAGVTQTPRYLIKTRGQQVTLSCSPISGHRSVSWYQQTPGQGLQFLFEYFSETQRNKGNFPGRFSGRQFSNSRSEMNVSTLELGDSALYLCASRSQGAATEAFFGQGTRLTVV.